A few counts support the clone carrying this TCR beta chain. Its specificity is unknown. The data were obtained in a study of blood T cells in healthy people across ages. Whole-study results and caveats: TCR beta diversity, measured per million T cells, fell in a roughly linear way with age. It was not known whether donors were CMV positive (a possible confounder of expanded clonotype changes). Naive CD4+ cells and diversity were both higher in long-lived donors than in aged donors.

The CDR3 runs 14 residues. Deletions cut 7 bases from V and 3 bases from J, with 15 bases between. Germline CDR1 and CDR2: SNHLY and FYNNEI. A second about 7 to 11 cycle PCR used barcoded and J-beta primers. TCRdb reanalysed the 5' RACE reads using MiXCR and keeps one entry per CDR3 protein. The table has 1.5 million to 2 million distinct CDR3 sequences, roughly 28% seen once; the top ten hold more than 6%. Aged about 6 to 95, donors were systemically healthy Caucasians from Russia. The chain joins TRBV2 to TRBJ1-2, with D perhaps TRBD1 (6 bases). The sample was blood. This clonotype was obtained from a woman aged 25 to 45 in good health. CDR3 sequence: CASNPAQGYYGYTF. As DNA, the CDR3 is TGTGCCAGCAATCCCGCCCAGGGGTACTATGGCTACACCTTC.